These 11 T cell receptor beta chains were sequenced from one sample in a study of blood T cells in healthy people across ages (dated by TCRdb to 2015 to 2017). The library was built by means of 5' RACE. Sequencer: Illumina HiSeq 2500. A second 7 to 11 cycle PCR used a sample-barcoded 5' primer and a J-beta primer mix. TCRdb reran the public reads through fastp at Q25 and MiXCR, keeping productive beta chains. CDR3 protein sequences are deduplicated, and each keeps its most common genes and DNA. The sample contains 1.5 million to 2 million distinct CDR3 sequences, about 49% of them found a single time. About 2.1% of the sample rests with the top ten. The sample consisted of blood. All receptors derive from a woman in her thirties or forties in good health.

This clonotype was found a few times. The chain is built from TRBV28 and TRBJ1-2; D might be TRBD1 (5 bases). CDR1 MDHEN and CDR2 SYDVKM come from the germline V gene. V dropped 3 bases and J dropped 6 bases, with 14 bases sitting between them. This CDR3 contains 14 residues. The CDR3: CASSLLGGKNGYTF. In nucleotides, the CDR3 is TGTGCCAGCAGTTTGCTTGGGGGAAAGAATGGCTACACCTTC.

The rearrangement uses TRBV15 and TRBJ1-1, with a tentative D call TRBD1 (5 bases). The CDR3 contains 15 residues. The germline V and J ends were trimmed by 2 bases and 4 bases, with 14 bases remaining between them. Germline V gene data show CDR1 as LNHNV and CDR2 as YYDKDF (reference sequence). CDR3 sequence: CATSRNRQGFTEAFF. The CDR3 nucleotides are TGTGCCACCAGCAGAAATAGGCAGGGTTTCACTGAAGCTTTCTTT.

This clonotype was found many times. The chain has TRBV3-1 and TRBJ2-4, with D possibly being TRBD2 (7 bases). Germline V gives CDR1 LGHDT, CDR2 YNNKEL (reference sequence). The CDR3 covers 16 residues. Trimming took 2 bases from V and 2 from J, leaving 13 bases between them. In nucleotides, the CDR3 is TGTGCCAGCAGCCAACCGCGGGGGCCAACCAAAAACATTCAGTACTTC. Its protein is CASSQPRGPTKNIQYF. Filled out from reference TRBV3-1 and TRBJ2-4, the complete variable domain reads DTAVSQTPKYLVTQMGNDKSIKCEQNLGHDTMYWYKQDSKKFLKIMFSYNNKELIINETVPNRFSPKSPDKAHLNLHINSLELGDSAVYFCASSQPRGPTKNIQYFGAGTRLSVL.

This clonotype was observed at least ten times. The rearrangement links TRBV28 to TRBJ1-2, with TRBD1 matching over 7 bases. Per germline, CDR1 MDHEN and CDR2 SYDVKM. This CDR3 is built from 14 residues. Trimming took 6 bases from V and 0 from J; bases not matched to a gene: 4. The CDR3 spells CASSSTGPNYGYTF. In nucleotides, the CDR3 is TGTGCCAGCAGCTCGACAGGGCCTAACTATGGCTACACCTTC.

This clonotype has more than one count but fewer than ten. The chain has TRBV5-5 and TRBJ1-2, with D tentatively TRBD1 (5 bases). Germline lookup yields CDR1 SGHKS and CDR2 YYEKEE (reference sequence). Trimming pared 0 bases from V and 8 bases from J, leaving 23 bases between. This CDR3 region has 17 residues. In nucleotides, the CDR3 is TGTGCCAGCAGCTTGGAGGATACCGGGGGGTTTATGAAGGGCTACACCTTC. Residues: CASSLEDTGGFMKGYTF.

This clonotype has only a few counts. This sequence joins TRBV27 and TRBJ2-7; the D is unclear. Trimming took off 6 bases at V and 5 bases at J, with 14 bases between the two ends. The germline V gene has CDR1 MNHEY and CDR2 SMNVEV (reference sequence). CDR3 length: 13 amino acids. The CDR3 DNA is TGTGCCAGCAGCCCGACCCCATACGACGAGCAGTACTTC. It yields the protein CASSPTPYDEQYF.

The rearrangement links TRBV20-1 to TRBJ2-5, with 7 bases identical to TRBD2. Germline CDR1 and CDR2: DFQATT and SNEGSKA (reference sequence). CDR3 length: 13 residues. Germline trimming cut 7 bases from V and 0 bases from J; bases unmatched to any gene: 5. As DNA, the CDR3 is TGCAGTGGGGTGAGCGGGGACCAAGAGACCCAGTACTTC. It translates to CSGVSGDQETQYF.

The chain joins TRBV20-1 to TRBJ2-4; D may be TRBD1 (5 bases). Looked up from germline, CDR1 is DFQATT and CDR2 is SNEGSKA (reference sequence). Trimming cost V 5 bases and J 2 bases, with 13 bases left between them. The CDR3 consists of 14 residues. Here the CDR3 DNA reads TGCAGTGCTGTAAAGGACACCTCCAAAAACATTCAGTACTTC. Translation gives CSAVKDTSKNIQYF.

This clonotype was picked up a small number of times. This chain joins TRBV5-1 and TRBJ2-5, with TRBD2 matching over 12 bases. The CDR3 is 16 amino acids. Germline V gene sequence: CDR1 SGHRS, CDR2 YFSETQ. The ends lost 4 bases at V and 2 bases at J; junction bases unmatched: 6. DNA for the CDR3: TGCGCCAGCAGCACCGGTGGACTAGCGGGACAAGAGACCCAGTACTTC. It codes for CASSTGGLAGQETQYF.

This chain joins TRBV6-6 and TRBJ2-1; 8 bases fit TRBD1. Germline lookup yields CDR1 MNHNY and CDR2 SVGAGI (reference sequence). Trimming at V came to 2 bases and at J to 3 bases, leaving 3 bases not matched to a gene. CDR3 length: 15 residues. The CDR3 reads CASSYRTGSYNEQFF. CDR3 sequence (DNA): TGTGCCAGCAGTTACAGGACAGGGAGCTACAATGAGCAGTTCTTC.

This clonotype was recorded a few times. This sequence joins TRBV4-3 and TRBJ2-3; 10 bases fit TRBD2. The CDR3 runs to 15 residues. The ends lost 11 bases at V and 3 bases at J; junction bases unmatched: 11. CDR1 and CDR2 (germline): LGHNA, YSLEER. The CDR3 DNA sequence: TGCGCCTCAAAGGCGGGGACTAGCGTGACAGATACGCAGTATTTT. Translation gives CASKAGTSVTDTQYF.